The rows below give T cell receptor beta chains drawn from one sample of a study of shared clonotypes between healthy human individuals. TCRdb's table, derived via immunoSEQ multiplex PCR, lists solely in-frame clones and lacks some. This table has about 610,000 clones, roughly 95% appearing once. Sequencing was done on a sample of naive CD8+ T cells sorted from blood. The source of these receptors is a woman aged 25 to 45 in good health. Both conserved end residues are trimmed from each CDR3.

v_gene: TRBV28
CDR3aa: ASKGTGDFTEQY

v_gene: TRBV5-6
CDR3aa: ASSFATSKNHEQY

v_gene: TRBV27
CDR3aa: ASSANLRTFANTGELF

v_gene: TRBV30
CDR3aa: AWSLGVDTEAF

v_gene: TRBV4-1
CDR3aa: ASSPLHSNQPQH

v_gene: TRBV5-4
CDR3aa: ASSPQGVGQF

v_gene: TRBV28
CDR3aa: ASSSRHLRDRGPADTQY

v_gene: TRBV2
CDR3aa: ASSETLNSYEQY

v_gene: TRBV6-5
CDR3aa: ASSYTPNRDTGELF

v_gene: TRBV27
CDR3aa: ASSSPPLDTQY

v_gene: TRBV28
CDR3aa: ASSLIQNPWGELF

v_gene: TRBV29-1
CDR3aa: SVENPDTQY

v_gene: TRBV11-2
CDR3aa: ASSDRGQGTGELF

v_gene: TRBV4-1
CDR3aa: ASSQDGGQGNEQF

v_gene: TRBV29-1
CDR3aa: SVRDNAYEQY

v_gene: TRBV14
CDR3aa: ASSQEVGLLNEQF

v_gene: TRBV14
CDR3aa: ASSQDGSAWLASEQF

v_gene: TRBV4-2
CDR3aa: ASSPRDSGSSYNEQF

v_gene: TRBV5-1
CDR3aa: ASSLAQGGARDTEAF

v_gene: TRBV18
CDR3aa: ASSPSGTSGATDTQY

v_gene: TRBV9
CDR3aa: ASSVGQANYGYT

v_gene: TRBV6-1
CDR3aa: ASTTTRGEGQPQH

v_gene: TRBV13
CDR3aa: ASSLVLRSGRVEAWKQY

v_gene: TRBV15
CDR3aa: ATQGATDYGYT

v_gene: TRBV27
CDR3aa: ASRPGTIAQETQY

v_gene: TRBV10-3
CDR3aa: AIRAAGGAGGLEF

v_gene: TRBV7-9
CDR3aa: ASSLDSWELF

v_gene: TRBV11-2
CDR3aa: ASSPGLAGGPGYNEQF

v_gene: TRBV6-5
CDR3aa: ASRRRTDGYT

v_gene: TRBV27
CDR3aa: ASSAPGGPYNEQF

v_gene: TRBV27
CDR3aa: ASKYRDTGELF

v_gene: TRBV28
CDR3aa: ASSLGQGGNTEAF

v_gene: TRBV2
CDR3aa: ASSPGTSGTEYNEQF

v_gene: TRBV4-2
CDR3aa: ASSQAGLAGDTSSYEQY

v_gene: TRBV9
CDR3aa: ASSAGLANEQF

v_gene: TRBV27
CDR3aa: ASSPLAGLTDTQY

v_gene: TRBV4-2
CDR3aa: ASSQDMSSGTSYEQY

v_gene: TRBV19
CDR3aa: ASSARAYEETQY

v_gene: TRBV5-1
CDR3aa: ASSFLGDEQY

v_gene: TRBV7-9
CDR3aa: ASSSRDRGSHEQY

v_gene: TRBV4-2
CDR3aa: ASSLNPLLGEGDTQY

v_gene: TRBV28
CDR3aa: ASSPFRGRDSKDEAF

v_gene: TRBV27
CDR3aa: ASSFTPEGEAF